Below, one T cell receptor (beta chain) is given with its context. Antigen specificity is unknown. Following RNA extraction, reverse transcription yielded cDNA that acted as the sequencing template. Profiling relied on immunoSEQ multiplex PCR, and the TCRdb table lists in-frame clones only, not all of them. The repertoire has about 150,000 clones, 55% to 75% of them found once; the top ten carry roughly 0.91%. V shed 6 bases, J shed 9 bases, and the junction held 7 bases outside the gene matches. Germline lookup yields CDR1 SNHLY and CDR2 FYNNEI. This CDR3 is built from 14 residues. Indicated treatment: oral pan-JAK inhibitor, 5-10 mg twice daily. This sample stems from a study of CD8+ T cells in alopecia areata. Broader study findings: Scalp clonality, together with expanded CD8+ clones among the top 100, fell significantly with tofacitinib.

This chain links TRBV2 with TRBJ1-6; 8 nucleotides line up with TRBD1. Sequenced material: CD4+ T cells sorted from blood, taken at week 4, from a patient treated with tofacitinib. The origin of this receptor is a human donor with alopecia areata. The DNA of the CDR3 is TGTGCCAGCAGGGCGGACAGGGTTGGTTCACCCCTCCACTTT. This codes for CASRADRVGSPLHF.